Listed here are 17 T cell receptor beta chains from one sample, sequenced in a study of CD8+CD57+ T cells in acquired aplastic anemia. For CDR3 and TCR beta VDJ profiling, genomic DNA was the template used. MiXCR was run by TCRdb on the reads, yielding one entry per CDR3 protein. Seen here are some 120,000 distinct CDR3 sequences, 48% observed once, and the top ten hold under 3%. The sample was sorted CD4+, CD8+, or CD8+CD57+ T cells (not recorded which) from PBMCs. Receptors originate from a human donor in good health, serving as a control.

For this clonotype: A much larger clonotype is one base distant, so this may be a read error. This CDR3 is missing its conserved last phenylalanine or tryptophan, likely due to a read error. The chain joins TRBV6-1 to TRBJ2-5; possible D gene TRBD1, 5 bases. V lost 8 bases, J lost 2 bases, and 15 bases lay in between. The CDR3 runs to 14 residues. Germline V gene sequence: CDR1 MNHNS, CDR2 SASEGT. The CDR3 protein is CASSPLRVQETQYS. CDR3 bases: TGTGCCAGCTCACCACTCAGGGTACAAGAGACCCAGTACTCC.

A single count supports this clonotype. One end of the junction fails to match germline, which may point to a read error. CDR3 sequence (DNA): TGCCGTGCTAGAGCCTTAACAGGGACCTACGAGCAGTACTTC. The encoded protein is CRARALTGTYEQYF. The rearrangement uses TRBV20-1 and TRBJ2-7; D possibly corresponds to TRBD1 (6 bases). The germline gives CDR1 DFQATT, CDR2 SNEGSKA (reference sequence). CDR3 length equals 14 residues.

This clonotype was detected ten times or more. This chain uses TRBV5-6 with TRBJ1-1; D is possibly TRBD1 (6 bases). CDR3 length: 18 residues. Germline V gene lookup returns CDR1 SGHDT and CDR2 YYEEEE. V was cut by 4 bases and J by 0 bases, with 22 bases left in between. CDR3 in amino acids: CASSARFLAGGLNTEAFF. For the CDR3, the DNA is TGTGCCAGCAGCGCCCGGTTCCTGGCGGGGGGCTTGAACACTGAAGCTTTCTTT.

This clonotype occurred many times. V is TRBV10-3 and J is TRBJ1-4; the D gene is possibly TRBD1 (5 bases). Germline values: CDR1 ENHRY, CDR2 SYGVKD. V lost 6 bases, J lost 5 bases, and 16 bases lay in between. CDR3 length equals 15 residues. CDR3 in DNA: TGTGCCATCAGGGGGGACGGGACCTTAAATGAAAAACTGTTTTTT. Translated: CAIRGDGTLNEKLFF.

CDR3 sequence: CATSRDRQGGTDTQYF. CDR3 DNA: TGTGCCACCAGCAGAGATAGGCAGGGAGGCACAGATACGCAGTATTTT. The V gene is TRBV15, the J gene TRBJ2-3; D is tentatively TRBD1 or TRBD2 (5 bases each). Trimming cost V 0 bases and J 1 base, with 11 bases left between them. There are 16 residues in the CDR3. From germline, CDR1 is LNHNV and CDR2 YYDKDF (reference sequence).

The sample holds many counts of this clonotype. CDR3 in amino acids: CASSLGLGLAGSYEQYF. CDR3 bases: TGTGCCAGCAGCTTAGGGTTGGGACTAGCGGGGAGCTACGAGCAGTACTTC. This chain uses TRBV11-3 with TRBJ2-7, with 13 bases fitting TRBD2. Germline V gene sequence: CDR1 SGHNT, CDR2 YENEEA. The CDR3 is 17 amino acids. With 1 base clipped from V and 3 bases from J, the junction kept 6 bases outside the gene matches.

Ten or more counts support this clonotype. J is TRBJ1-1 and V is TRBV5-1, with unresolved D. Germline CDR1 is SGHRS and CDR2 is YFSETQ. The CDR3 covers 15 residues. Trimming cost V 4 bases and J 0 bases, with 13 bases left between them. The CDR3 loop is CASSEANILNTEAFF. CDR3 DNA: TGCGCCAGCAGCGAAGCGAACATATTGAACACTGAAGCTTTCTTT.

In DNA form, the CDR3 reads TGCAGCTCCTGGGAGGGACCTGAAGCTTTCTTT. Protein product: CSSWEGPEAFF. The V call is TRBV29-1, the J call TRBJ1-1; D may be TRBD1 (5 bases). In germline, CDR1 is SQVTM, CDR2 ANQGSEA. With 8 bases removed from V and 6 bases from J, the gap between germline ends came to 13 bases. The CDR3 is made up of 11 amino acids. Using reference TRBV29-1 and TRBJ1-1 for the parts outside the CDR3, the full variable domain is SAVISQKPSRDICQRGTSLTIQCQVDSQVTMMFWYRQQPGQSLTLIATANQGSEATYESGFVIDKFPISRPNLTFSTLTVSNMSPEDSSIYLCSSWEGPEAFFGQGTRLTVV.

This clonotype was found once. This chain uses TRBV6-5 with TRBJ1-2; 9 nucleotides agree with TRBD1. CDR1 and CDR2 from the germline V gene are MNHEY and SVGAGI. The J segment lost 2 bases and the V segment lost 0 bases, leaving 1 base of the junction unmatched. The CDR3 length is 15 residues. This CDR3 is CASSYSGTGNYGYTF. DNA for the CDR3: TGTGCCAGCAGTTACTCGGGGACAGGGAACTATGGCTACACCTTC.

The V and J genes are TRBV10-3 and TRBJ2-7, with 8 bases identical to TRBD1. The CDR3 sequence is 12 residues long. Germline V gene sequence: CDR1 ENHRY, CDR2 SYGVKD. Trimming at V came to 8 bases and at J to 5 bases, leaving 5 bases not matched to a gene. The DNA for the CDR3 is TGTGCCATCGGGACAGGACGGGACGAGCAGTACTTC. Translating it yields CAIGTGRDEQYF.

V and J are TRBV6-1 and TRBJ2-2; 9 bases fit TRBD1. This CDR3 spans 18 amino acids. Per germline, CDR1 MNHNS and CDR2 SASEGT. The J segment lost 1 base and the V segment lost 5 bases, leaving 11 bases of the junction unmatched. CDR3 in amino acids: CASSKGQGRGLNTGELFF. The CDR3 region has the DNA TGTGCCAGCAGTAAGGGACAGGGTAGGGGGTTGAACACCGGGGAGCTGTTTTTT.

This clonotype was seen ten or more times. This rearrangement joins TRBV11-2 to TRBJ1-3; D is ambiguous. CDR1 SGHAT and CDR2 FQNNGV come from the germline V gene. CDR3 size: 14 residues. V lost 5 bases and J lost 8, with 16 bases in between. This chain's CDR3 is CASSPRLVSDTIYF. Written as DNA, the CDR3 is TGTGCCAGCAGCCCCCGGTTGGTGTCGGACACCATATATTTT.

This clonotype was seen many times. This sequence joins TRBV4-2 and TRBJ1-4, with D possibly TRBD1 on 6 matching bases. This CDR3 has 14 amino acids. Trimming left V 5 bases short and J 5 bases short, with 12 bases between. The V gene's germline CDR1 is LGHNA and CDR2 YNFKEQ. The CDR3: CASSFEGVNEKLFF. The DNA for the CDR3 is TGTGCCAGCAGCTTCGAGGGGGTAAATGAAAAACTGTTTTTT.

This clonotype has a count of ten or more. The CDR3 bases are TGTGCCAGCAGCCGCACGGGACAGGGGGCCTATAGCAATCAGCCCCAGCATTTT. Translated, it gives CASSRTGQGAYSNQPQHF. The rearrangement links TRBV12-3 or TRBV12-4 to TRBJ1-5; 12 nucleotides line up with TRBD1. With 6 bases clipped from V and 0 bases from J, the junction kept 9 bases outside the gene matches. The CDR3 loop spans 18 amino acids.

The rearrangement links TRBV6-1 to TRBJ2-7; no clear D. Germline V gene lookup returns CDR1 MNHNS and CDR2 SASEGT. V was cut by 6 bases and J by 3 bases, with 18 bases left in between. CDR3 size: 15 residues. The CDR3 DNA sequence: TGTGCCAGCAGAGTCGATACGCTCCGAATCTACGAGCAGTACTTC. This gives the protein CASRVDTLRIYEQYF.

This clonotype was counted at least ten times. This chain uses TRBV7-6 with TRBJ2-7, with 9 bases aligning to TRBD1. Trimming took 1 base from V and 4 from J; bases not matched to a gene: 5. The CDR3 totals 15 residues. Looked up from germline, CDR1 is SGHVS and CDR2 is FNYEAQ. This CDR3 is CASSLEDRGTYEQYF. The CDR3 DNA sequence: TGTGCCAGCAGCTTAGAGGACAGGGGCACTTACGAGCAGTACTTC.

This clonotype was counted many times. The chain uses TRBV7-3 and TRBJ2-1; D may be TRBD2 (6 bases). Germline values: CDR1 SGHTA, CDR2 FQGTGA. V lost 2 bases, J lost 8 bases, and 19 bases lay in between. CDR3 length: 16 residues. Here the CDR3 reads CASSLAPPGVGDEQFF. The CDR3 coding sequence is TGTGCCAGCAGCTTAGCCCCCCCGGGGGTGGGGGATGAGCAGTTCTTC.